The next 20 T cell receptor beta chains were all read from a single sample in a study of blood T cell repertoires in COVID-19. The assay was immunoSEQ multiplex PCR, and TCRdb's table has in-frame clones only and misses some. The repertoire holds 250,000 to 350,000 clones, roughly 90% seen once, with approximately 0.84% in the top ten. What was sequenced was peripheral blood. These TCRs come from a man aged 25-45 years with acute or convalescent COVID-19.

This clone was seen once. This chain joins TRBV7-9 and TRBJ2-2, with D possibly TRBD1 on 6 matching bases. Germline CDR1 and CDR2: SEHNR and FQNEAQ (reference sequence). The germline V and J ends were trimmed by 6 bases and 1 base, with 15 bases remaining between them. The CDR3 has 16 amino acids. CDR3 loop: CASSYSRGGNTGELFF. The CDR3 DNA sequence: TGTGCCAGCAGTTATAGCAGAGGGGGGAACACCGGGGAGCTGTTTTTT.

The gene calls are TRBV2 and TRBJ2-7; no clear D. With 3 bases removed from V and 4 bases from J, the gap between germline ends came to 10 bases. The CDR3 loop spans 13 amino acids. Germline-derived CDR1 and CDR2 are SNHLY and FYNNEI. The DNA for the CDR3 is TGTGCCAGCAGTGACGCGCGTCCATACGAGCAGTACTTC. This encodes CASSDARPYEQYF.

The CDR3 loop is CASRPTGESGYTF. CDR3 DNA sequence: TGTGCCAGCAGACCTACAGGGGAAAGTGGCTACACCTTC. The V call is TRBV12-3 or TRBV12-4, the J call TRBJ1-2; the match to TRBD1 covers 7 bases. Losses at the gene ends were 6 bases for V and 7 bases for J; bases not matched to a gene: 8. The CDR3 is 13 amino acids.

The chain is built from TRBV11-3 and TRBJ2-3; 8 bases are shared with TRBD1. The CDR3 extends over 15 amino acids. With 4 bases clipped from V and 6 bases from J, the junction kept 9 bases outside the gene matches. Looked up from germline, CDR1 is SGHNT and CDR2 is YENEEA. The CDR3: CASSSPRDRMDTQYF. CDR3 DNA: TGTGCCAGCAGCTCCCCCCGGGACAGGATGGATACGCAGTATTTT.

This clone was picked up a small number of times. This chain uses TRBV20-1 with TRBJ1-5; no clear D gene. This CDR3 region has 13 residues. Germline V gene sequence: CDR1 DFQATT, CDR2 SNEGSKA (reference sequence). The V end lost 3 bases, the J end lost 3 bases, and 9 bases lay between the germline ends. The CDR3 reads CSASLSLNQPQHF. The CDR3 DNA is TGCAGTGCTAGTCTTAGTCTCAATCAGCCCCAGCATTTT.

J is TRBJ1-4 and V is TRBV19; no firm D call. Germline lookup yields CDR1 LNHDA and CDR2 SQIVND (reference sequence). The CDR3 totals 16 residues. The ends were cut back, 5 bases at V and 5 bases at J, with 18 bases in the middle. The CDR3 reads CASSQTSGTVNEKLFF. As DNA, the CDR3 is TGTGCCAGTAGTCAAACTTCGGGAACGGTGAATGAAAAACTGTTTTTT.

This sequence joins TRBV4-1 and TRBJ2-5; possibly TRBD2 for D (6 bases). CDR1 is MGHRA, CDR2 YSYEKL, per germline. The CDR3 extends over 17 amino acids. V lost 2 bases, J lost 5 bases, and 21 bases lay in between. CDR3 coding DNA: TGCGCCAGCAGCCAATGGACCCTCGGGGGACCGGGGGAGACCCAGTACTTC. It translates to CASSQWTLGGPGETQYF.

V gene TRBV28 combines with J gene TRBJ1-5; no reliable D call. Germline V lookup: CDR1 MDHEN, CDR2 SYDVKM. The CDR3 extends over 12 amino acids. V was trimmed by 6 bases and J by 5 bases, leaving 8 bases between them. The CDR3 protein is CASSQAHQPQHF. The CDR3 DNA is TGTGCCAGCAGCCAGGCCCATCAGCCCCAGCATTTT.

V and J are TRBV28 and TRBJ1-6; 10 bases match TRBD1. Germline CDR1 MDHEN, CDR2 SYDVKM. Losses at the gene ends were 6 bases for V and 9 bases for J; bases not matched to a gene: 8. CDR3 length equals 15 residues. The CDR3: CASRPEGQGSSPLHF. The CDR3 DNA is TGTGCCAGCAGACCTGAGGGACAGGGGAGTTCACCCCTCCACTTT.

The V and J genes are TRBV29-1 and TRBJ2-2, with D maybe TRBD2 (5 bases). Germline CDR1 and CDR2: SQVTM and ANQGSEA. The CDR3 is 14 amino acids. V was clipped by 4 bases and J by 6 bases, with 15 bases between them. CDR3 region: CSVGARGGSGELFF. The CDR3 DNA sequence: TGCAGCGTTGGGGCCCGCGGAGGTTCCGGGGAGCTGTTTTTT.

A single count supports this clone. The rearrangement links TRBV30 to TRBJ2-1; TRBD2 aligns across 7 bases. Per germline, CDR1 GTSNPN and CDR2 SVGIG (reference sequence). The CDR3 loop spans 24 amino acids. J was trimmed by 6 bases and V by 3 bases; bases with no gene match: 38. The CDR3 loop reads CAWSRPFGGGTIPSSRGWVNEQFF. The CDR3 nucleotides are TGTGCCTGGAGCCGACCGTTTGGCGGGGGTACTATACCCTCCTCCCGGGGTTGGGTCAATGAGCAGTTCTTC.

The J gene is TRBJ1-1, the V gene TRBV18, with a possible D match to TRBD1 (6 bases). Per germline, CDR1 KGHSH and CDR2 LQKENI. Trimming left V 0 bases short and J 2 bases short, with 13 bases between. This CDR3 has 16 amino acids. Here the CDR3 reads CASSPPAGDPNTEAFF. The CDR3 nucleotides are TGTGCCAGCTCACCACCGGCAGGGGACCCAAACACTGAAGCTTTCTTT.

The chain couples TRBV28 to TRBJ2-2, with D tentatively TRBD2 (6 bases). Trimming cost V 6 bases and J 1 base, with 18 bases left between them. There are 17 residues in the CDR3. CDR1 is MDHEN, CDR2 SYDVKM, per germline. The CDR3 protein is CASSRDSYMLNTGELFF. The CDR3 DNA reads as TGTGCCAGCAGCCGGGACTCATATATGTTGAACACCGGGGAGCTGTTTTTT.

A few counts support this clone. V and J are TRBV7-2 and TRBJ1-5; D is uncertain. V was pared by 6 bases and J by 1 base, with 16 bases between. Germline values: CDR1 SGHTA, CDR2 FQGNSA. The CDR3 is 16 residues long. This CDR3 reads CASRKGGGVSNQPQHF. CDR3 DNA sequence: TGTGCCAGCAGAAAGGGAGGTGGAGTGAGCAATCAGCCCCAGCATTTT. Supplemented by reference TRBV7-2 and TRBJ1-5, the full variable domain reads GAGVSQSPSNKVTEKGKDVELRCDPISGHTALYWYRQSLGQGLEFLIYFQGNSAPDKSGLPSDRFSAERTGGSVSTLTIQRTQQEDSAVYLCASRKGGGVSNQPQHFGDGTRLSIL.

The V gene is TRBV10-1, the J gene TRBJ1-1; TRBD1 matches 7 bases. The CDR3 runs 12 residues. Germline CDR1 reads WNHNN; CDR2 reads SYGVQD (reference sequence). V lost 7 bases, J lost 10 bases, and 9 bases stayed unmatched. CDR3 protein: CASTPGGIGAFF. DNA for the CDR3: TGCGCCAGCACCCCAGGGGGAATCGGAGCTTTCTTT.

V gene TRBV10-2 combines with J gene TRBJ1-2; the D gene is possibly TRBD1 (6 bases). Germline CDR1 is WSHSY and CDR2 is SAAADI. Trimming cost V 8 bases and J 2 bases, with 15 bases left between them. The CDR3 runs 14 residues. CDR3 sequence: CASFSGGRNYGYTF. The CDR3 nucleotides are TGCGCCAGCTTCAGCGGGGGCCGAAACTATGGCTACACCTTC.

CDR3 sequence: CASSLGAGELFF. CDR3 nucleotides: TGTGCCAGCAGCTTAGGAGCCGGGGAGCTGTTTTTT. The rearrangement joins TRBV11-3 to TRBJ2-2; no clear D gene. Germline lookup yields CDR1 SGHNT and CDR2 YENEEA. There are 12 residues in the CDR3. V lost 1 base and J lost 6, with 3 bases in between.

This clone was recorded only once. Other nucleotide sequences in the sample specify the same CDR3. This chain links TRBV30 with TRBJ2-5; D is possibly TRBD2 (5 bases). The CDR3 is made up of 12 amino acids. V lost 0 bases and J 5 bases, leaving 7 bases between the germline ends. Germline values: CDR1 GTSNPN, CDR2 SVGIG (reference sequence). The CDR3 DNA follows: TGTGCCTGGAGTGTCTCGGGGGAGACCCAGTACTTC. This sequence encodes CAWSVSGETQYF.

The rearrangement links TRBV5-8 to TRBJ2-1; D unresolved. V lost 0 bases to trimming and J lost 4 bases, with 11 bases between them. Germline loops: CDR1 SGHTS, CDR2 YDEGEE. The CDR3 sequence is 15 residues long. CDR3 region: CASSLGGMWYNEQFF. The CDR3 DNA reads as TGTGCCAGCAGCTTGGGCGGAATGTGGTACAATGAGCAGTTCTTC.

Only one count was recorded for this clone. The chain employs TRBV18 and TRBJ1-5, with TRBD1 matching 8 bases. This CDR3 region has 17 residues. In germline, CDR1 is KGHSH, CDR2 LQKENI. The ends lost 0 bases at V and 2 bases at J; junction bases unmatched: 6. CDR3 region: CASSPPRGHLGNQPQHF. The CDR3 nucleotides read TGTGCCAGCTCACCACCCAGGGGGCATTTGGGCAATCAGCCCCAGCATTTT.